A single sample is the source of the 19 T cell receptor beta chains below, sequenced in a study of shared clonotypes between healthy human individuals. Assay used: immunoSEQ multiplex PCR; TCRdb lists only in-frame clones, some missing. The sample carries some 2,500,000 clones, roughly 90% recorded once. The source material was naive CD4+ T cells from PBMCs. Subset noted: CD45RA+ positively selected. The receptors were gathered from a man aged 18 to 29 in good health. Some clones in this sample may be carry-over from other donors' samples.

This chain joins TRBV30 and TRBJ2-2; 7 nucleotides agree with TRBD1. This CDR3 spans 13 amino acids. V lost 5 bases and J lost 8; bases outside the gene matches: 8. Germline V gives CDR1 GTSNPN, CDR2 SVGIG (reference sequence). CDR3 sequence: CAWRWTGFGELFF. In DNA, the CDR3 is TGTGCCTGGCGATGGACAGGTTTTGGGGAGCTGTTTTTT.

As to this clone: This same CDR3 is encoded by further DNA sequences in the sample. The rearrangement joins TRBV9 to TRBJ2-5, with D maybe TRBD1 (5 bases). V was clipped by 3 bases and J by 5 bases, with 5 bases between them. Germline loops: CDR1 SGDLS, CDR2 YYNGEE. This CDR3 contains 11 residues. CDR3 sequence: CASSEGETQYF. CDR3 bases: TGTGCCAGCAGCGAGGGGGAGACCCAGTACTTC.

The chain uses TRBV13 and TRBJ2-1, with D uncertain. V lost 0 bases and J 4 bases, leaving 10 bases between the germline ends. This CDR3 has 15 residues. Germline CDR1 is PRHDT and CDR2 is FYEKMQ (reference sequence). The CDR3 loop reads CASSLGPGVYNEQFF. Written as DNA, the CDR3 is TGTGCCAGCAGCTTAGGACCAGGTGTATACAATGAGCAGTTCTTC.

V is TRBV7-9 and J is TRBJ2-1; D uncertain. The germline gives CDR1 SEHNR, CDR2 FQNEAQ (reference sequence). There are 13 residues in the CDR3. The ends were cut back, 4 bases at V and 15 bases at J, with 19 bases in the middle. The CDR3 coding sequence is TGTGCCAGCAGCTCCCGTAGTACCCCCAGCCCGTTCTTC. Translating gives CASSSRSTPSPFF.

This chain joins TRBV5-4 and TRBJ1-2; TRBD1 aligns across 8 bases. Trimming removed 4 bases from V and 4 bases from J; junction bases left unmatched: 6. Looked up from germline, CDR1 is SGHNT and CDR2 is YYREEE (reference sequence). The CDR3 totals 14 residues. The CDR3 region has the DNA TGTGCCAGCAGCCTTCCTGGACAGGGCTATGGCTACACCTTC. It codes for CASSLPGQGYGYTF.

This clone has more than one count but fewer than ten. This chain joins TRBV6-5 and TRBJ2-7; 7 bases agree with TRBD2. The CDR3 runs to 15 residues. V shed 0 bases, J shed 7 bases, and the junction held 9 bases outside the gene matches. Looked up from germline, CDR1 is MNHEY and CDR2 is SVGAGI. The CDR3 protein is CASSYSWSGGSEQYF. The CDR3, as DNA: TGTGCCAGCAGTTACTCGTGGTCGGGAGGTAGTGAGCAGTACTTC.

The CDR3 sequence is CATSGRQALRQPQHF. DNA of the CDR3: TGTGCCACCAGCGGCCGGCAGGCGCTTCGTCAGCCCCAGCATTTT. This chain uses TRBV15 with TRBJ1-5; D remains ambiguous. Germline V gene lookup returns CDR1 LNHNV and CDR2 YYDKDF (reference sequence). V was pared by 5 bases and J by 6 bases, with 17 bases between. This CDR3 spans 15 amino acids.

V and J are TRBV13 and TRBJ2-7; D is possibly TRBD1 (6 bases). This CDR3 comprises 11 residues. In germline, CDR1 is PRHDT, CDR2 FYEKMQ (reference sequence). V gave up 4 bases and J gave up 5 bases, with 6 bases separating them. The CDR3 region is CASSSGDEQYF. The DNA for the CDR3 is TGTGCCAGCAGCTCAGGGGACGAGCAGTACTTC.

V and J are TRBV14 and TRBJ2-5, with a tentative D call TRBD2 (5 bases). Trimming pared 0 bases from V and 5 bases from J, leaving 10 bases between. The CDR3 extends over 14 amino acids. From germline, CDR1 is SGHDN and CDR2 FVKESK. The DNA for the CDR3 is TGTGCCAGCAGCCAAGAAGCGGCCCGGGAGACCCAGTACTTC. It encodes CASSQEAARETQYF.

A remark on this clone: The same CDR3 arises from other DNA sequences in this sample as well. The chain carries TRBV18 and TRBJ1-4; D is unresolved. CDR1 is KGHSH and CDR2 is LQKENI in the germline V gene. This CDR3 spans 13 amino acids. V was shortened by 6 bases and J by 5 bases, with 10 bases between the two germline ends. The chain's CDR3 is CASSQGQNEKLFF. The CDR3 nucleotides read TGTGCCAGCTCGCAAGGCCAAAATGAAAAACTGTTTTTT. Drawing the rest from reference TRBV18 and TRBJ1-4, the complete variable domain is NAGVMQNPRHLVRRRGQEARLRCSPMKGHSHVYWYRQLPEEGLKFMVYLQKENIIDESGMPKERFSAEFPKEGPSILRIQQVVRGDSAAYFCASSQGQNEKLFFGSGTQLSVL.

The chain combines TRBV5-1 with TRBJ2-7; D tentatively reads TRBD1 or TRBD2 (5 bases each). CDR3 length equals 14 residues. The germline V and J ends were trimmed by 4 bases and 5 bases, with 16 bases remaining between them. Looked up from germline, CDR1 is SGHRS and CDR2 is YFSETQ. CDR3 DNA: TGCGCCAGCAGCCCGTGGGACCCCAGTAACGAGCAGTACTTC. This codes for CASSPWDPSNEQYF.

The chain links TRBV6-1 to TRBJ1-1, with D maybe TRBD1 (6 bases). V was pared by 4 bases and J by 7 bases, with 25 bases between. The CDR3 covers 17 residues. Germline CDR1 is MNHNS and CDR2 is SASEGT. CDR3 sequence: CASSGGVRQGRMGEAFF. The CDR3 DNA reads TGTGCCAGCAGTGGGGGGGTACGCCAGGGGCGGATGGGTGAAGCTTTCTTT.

This clone was detected only a few times. This specimen includes other DNA sequences encoding the same CDR3. The chain employs TRBV5-1 and TRBJ2-1; D is unclear. The ends were cut back, 0 bases at V and 0 bases at J, with 7 bases in the middle. Germline CDR1 and CDR2: SGHRS and YFSETQ. The CDR3 covers 15 residues. The CDR3 loop is CASSLEGSSYNEQFF. The CDR3 DNA sequence: TGCGCCAGCAGCTTGGAAGGAAGCTCCTACAATGAGCAGTTCTTC.

About this clone: This same CDR3 is encoded by further DNA sequences in the sample. The rearrangement links TRBV5-1 to TRBJ1-1; perhaps TRBD1 as D (5 bases). Germline V gene sequence: CDR1 SGHRS, CDR2 YFSETQ. Trimming took 3 bases from V and 1 from J, leaving 10 bases between them. The CDR3 spans 14 residues. The CDR3, as DNA: TGCGCCAGCAGCTCGGGGACTGGGAACACTGAAGCTTTCTTT. It translates to CASSSGTGNTEAFF.

The chain has TRBV5-1 and TRBJ2-1, with a tentative D call TRBD2 (7 bases). Germline V gene lookup returns CDR1 SGHRS and CDR2 YFSETQ. The CDR3 runs to 16 residues. The V end was cut by 4 bases, the J end by 0 bases, with 14 bases between. CDR3 region: CASSPGGGSSYNEQFF. The CDR3 region has the DNA TGCGCCAGCAGCCCGGGGGGCGGGAGCTCCTACAATGAGCAGTTCTTC.

J is TRBJ2-5 and V is TRBV6-1; no clear D. CDR3 length: 12 amino acids. Germline values: CDR1 MNHNS, CDR2 SASEGT. With 9 bases removed from V and 0 bases from J, the gap between germline ends came to 8 bases. The CDR3 is CARNVYQETQYF. The CDR3 DNA reads as TGTGCCAGAAATGTGTACCAAGAGACCCAGTACTTC.

The rearrangement uses TRBV6-5 and TRBJ2-5; 7 positions agree with TRBD1. Germline CDR1 reads MNHEY; CDR2 reads SVGAGI. With V trimmed by 6 bases and J by 7 bases, 14 bases remained unmatched. The CDR3 loop spans 15 amino acids. The CDR3 DNA is TGTGCCAGCAGCCTGGGACAGACAAGAATGGGGACCCAGTACTTC. This translates into CASSLGQTRMGTQYF.

The chain is built from TRBV6-5 and TRBJ1-4; D perhaps matches TRBD1 (5 bases). Trimming shortened V by 4 bases and J by 11 bases, and 17 bases separated the two germline ends. The CDR3 has 14 residues. Germline V gene sequence: CDR1 MNHEY, CDR2 SVGAGI. DNA for the CDR3: TGTGCCAGCAGTTCGGAACGCGTTCGGGGGAAACTGTTTTTT. Residues: CASSSERVRGKLFF.

J is TRBJ1-2 and V is TRBV28; D is unresolved. CDR3 length: 12 residues. Germline V gene data show CDR1 as MDHEN and CDR2 as SYDVKM. Trimming took 8 bases from V and 2 from J, leaving 9 bases between them. The DNA of the CDR3 is TGTGCCAGCCACCGGGCCAACTATGGCTACACCTTC. Translating it yields CASHRANYGYTF.